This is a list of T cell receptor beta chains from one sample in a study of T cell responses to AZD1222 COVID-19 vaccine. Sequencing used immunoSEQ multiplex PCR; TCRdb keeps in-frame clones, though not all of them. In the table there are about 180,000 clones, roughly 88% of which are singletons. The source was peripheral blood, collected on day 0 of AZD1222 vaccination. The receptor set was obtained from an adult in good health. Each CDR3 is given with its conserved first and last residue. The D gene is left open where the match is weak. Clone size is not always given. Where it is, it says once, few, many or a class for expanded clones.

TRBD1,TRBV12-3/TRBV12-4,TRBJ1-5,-,TGTGCCAGTAGGGGGACAGGGAATCAGCCCCAGCATTTT,CASRGTGNQPQHF
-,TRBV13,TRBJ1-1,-,TGTGCCAGCAGTTTCCTGGGGAGGGTGAACACTGAAGCTTTCTTT,CASSFLGRVNTEAFF
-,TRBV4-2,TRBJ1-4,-,TGTGCCAGCAGCCAAGGGCAGGGTTTAGCTAATGAAAAACTGTTTTTT,CASSQGQGLANEKLFF
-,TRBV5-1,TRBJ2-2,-,TGCGCCAGCAGCTTGGGGTGGGCAGGGACCACCGGGGAGCTGTTTTTT,CASSLGWAGTTGELFF
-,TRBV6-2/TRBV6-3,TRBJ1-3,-,TGTGCCAGCAGCGTACTCTCTGGAAACACCATATATTTT,CASSVLSGNTIYF
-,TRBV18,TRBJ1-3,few,TGTGCCAGCTCACCACCGATTATGGGGAGGCTAGCTGGAAACACCATATATTTT,CASSPPIMGRLAGNTIYF
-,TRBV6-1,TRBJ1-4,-,TGTGCCAGCAGTGAAGCAGACAATGAAAAACTGTTTTTT,CASSEADNEKLFF
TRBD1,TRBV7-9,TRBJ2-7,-,TGTGCCAGCAGCTTAGCGAGGGGACAGGATGCCTACGAGCAGTACTTC,CASSLARGQDAYEQYF
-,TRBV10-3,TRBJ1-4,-,TGTGCCACCGGCCGGGGCGAGAATGAAAAACTGTTTTTT,CATGRGENEKLFF
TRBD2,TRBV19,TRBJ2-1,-,TGTGCCAGTACTTCAGGGGGACTAGCGGGAGCTCGGTTCTTC,CASTSGGLAGARFF
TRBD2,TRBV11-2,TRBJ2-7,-,TGTGCCAGCCACCTGGGAGCGGGAGGCTACGAGCAGTACTTC,CASHLGAGGYEQYF
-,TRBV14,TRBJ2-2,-,TGTGCCAGCAGCCGATTCGGGACTTTGAACACCGGGGAGCTGTTTTTT,CASSRFGTLNTGELFF
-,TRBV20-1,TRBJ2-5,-,TGCAGTGCTAGATCTGAGACCCAGTACTTC,CSARSETQYF
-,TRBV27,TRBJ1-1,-,TGTGCCAGCAGTACTACAGGGAACACTGAAGCTTTCTTT,CASSTTGNTEAFF
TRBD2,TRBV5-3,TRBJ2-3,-,TGTGCCAGAAGCCCGACTAGCGGGAATGCAGATACGCAGTATTTT,CARSPTSGNADTQYF
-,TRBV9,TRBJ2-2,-,TGTGCCAGCAGCGTAGATGGAGGGGGAACCGGGGAGCTGTTTTTT,CASSVDGGGTGELFF
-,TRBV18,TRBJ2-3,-,TGTGCCAGCTCACTACGGACAGATACGCAGTATTTT,CASSLRTDTQYF
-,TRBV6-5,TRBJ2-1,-,TGTGCCAGCAGCCCCCCACCGGGGTACAATGAGCAGTTCTTC,CASSPPPGYNEQFF
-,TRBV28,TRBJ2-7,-,TGTGCCAGCAGTTTTCTCCAGGGGTGGGCCTACGAGCAGTACTTC,CASSFLQGWAYEQYF
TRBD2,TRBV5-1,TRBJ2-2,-,TGCGCCAGCAGCTTACTAGCGGGGCTCACCGGGGAGCTGTTTTTT,CASSLLAGLTGELFF
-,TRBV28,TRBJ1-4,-,TGTGCCAGCAGTTTCCCCGACGGAGGGATTAATGAAAAACTGTTTTTT,CASSFPDGGINEKLFF
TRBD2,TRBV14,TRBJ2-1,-,TGTGCCAGCAGTCGGACTAGCGTATACAATGAGCAGTTCTTC,CASSRTSVYNEQFF
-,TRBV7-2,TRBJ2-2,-,TGTGCCAGCAGCTTTAGTGTCCATCCCGGGGAGCTGTTTTTT,CASSFSVHPGELFF
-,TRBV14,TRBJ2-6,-,TGTGCCAGCAGCCAAGGGCGAGCGACACTTAGCTCTGGGGCCAACGTCCTGACTTTC,CASSQGRATLSSGANVLTF
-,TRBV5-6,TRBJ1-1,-,TGTGCCAGCAGCTTCGAGGATGAAGCTTTCTTT,CASSFEDEAFF
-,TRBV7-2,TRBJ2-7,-,TGTGCCAGCAGGATGGGAGGCAGCTCCTACGAGCAGTACTTC,CASRMGGSSYEQYF
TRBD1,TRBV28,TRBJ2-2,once,TGTGCCAGCAGTTCACAGGGGGAGGCCGGGGAGCTGTTTTTT,CASSSQGEAGELFF
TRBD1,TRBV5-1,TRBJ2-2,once,TGCGCCAGCAGCTTGGAGACAGGGGGCACCGGGGAGCTGTTTTTT,CASSLETGGTGELFF
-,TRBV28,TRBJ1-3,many,TGTGCCAGCAGAGACAGCTCTAGAAACACCATATATTTT,CASRDSSRNTIYF
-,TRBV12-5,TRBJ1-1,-,TGTGCTAGTGGTTTCGACGGGAACACTGAAGCTTTCTTT,CASGFDGNTEAFF
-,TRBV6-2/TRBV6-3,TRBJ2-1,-,TGTGCCAGCAGCTTAGGGGGGGACCCCTACAATGAGCAGTTCTTC,CASSLGGDPYNEQFF
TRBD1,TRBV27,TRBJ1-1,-,TGTGCCAGCAGCCCGACAGGGGGTAACACTGAAGCTTTCTTT,CASSPTGGNTEAFF
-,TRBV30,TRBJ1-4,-,TGTGCCCTAAGGATGCGGACTAATGAAAAACTGTTTTTT,CALRMRTNEKLFF
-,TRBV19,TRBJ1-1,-,TGTGCCAGTGGCCCCAGGGGCGAGAACACTGAAGCTTTCTTT,CASGPRGENTEAFF
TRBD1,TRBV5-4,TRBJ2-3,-,TGTGCCGTCCAGGGGACAGGGACAGATACGCAGTATTTT,CAVQGTGTDTQYF
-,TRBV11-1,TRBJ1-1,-,TGTGCCAGCAGCTCGCCTGGTTTCGGAACTGAAGCTTTCTTT,CASSSPGFGTEAFF
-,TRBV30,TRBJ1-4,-,TGTGCCTGGAGTGTGACAGGCAATAATGAAAAACTGTTTTTT,CAWSVTGNNEKLFF
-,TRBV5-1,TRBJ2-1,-,TGCGCCAGCAGCTTGGACCTCACGACGGGGTCCTACAATGAGCAGTTCTTC,CASSLDLTTGSYNEQFF
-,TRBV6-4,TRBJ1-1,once,TGTGCCAGCAGTGAGGACTTCCCTTGGGGTGAAGCTTTCTTT,CASSEDFPWGEAFF
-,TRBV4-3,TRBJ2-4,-,TGCGCCAGCAGCCAGAATCCGGGACTAGCCAAAAACATTCAGTACTTC,CASSQNPGLAKNIQYF
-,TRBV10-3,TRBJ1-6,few,TGTGCCATCAGTGAGGGGACGAATAATTCACCCCTCCACTTT,CAISEGTNNSPLHF
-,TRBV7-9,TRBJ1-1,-,TGTGCCACCCTGGGGGGGAACACTGAAGCTTTCTTT,CATLGGNTEAFF